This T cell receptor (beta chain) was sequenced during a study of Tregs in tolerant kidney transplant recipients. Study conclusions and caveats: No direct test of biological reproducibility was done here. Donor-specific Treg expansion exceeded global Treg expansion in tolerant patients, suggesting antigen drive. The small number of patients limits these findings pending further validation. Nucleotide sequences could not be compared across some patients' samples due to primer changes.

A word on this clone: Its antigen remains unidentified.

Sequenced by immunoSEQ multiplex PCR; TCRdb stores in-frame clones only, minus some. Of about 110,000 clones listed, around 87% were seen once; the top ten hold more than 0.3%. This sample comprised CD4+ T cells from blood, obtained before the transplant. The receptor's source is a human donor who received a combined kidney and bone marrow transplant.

The CDR3 is CASSLDPGLGYEQYF. DNA of the CDR3: TGCGCCAGCAGCTTGGACCCGGGGTTAGGGTACGAGCAGTACTTC. V and J are TRBV5-1 and TRBJ2-7; maybe TRBD2 (5 bases). The CDR3 has 15 residues. Trimming pared 0 bases from V and 4 bases from J, leaving 14 bases between. Per germline, CDR1 SGHRS and CDR2 YFSETQ.